The rows below give T cell receptor beta chains drawn from one sample of a study of blood T cell repertoires in COVID-19. Sequencing was performed with immunoSEQ multiplex PCR; in TCRdb, only in-frame clones are kept and a portion is missing. Of 100,000 or so clones listed, about 90% are singletons. Sequencing used peripheral blood. These receptors were taken from a man between 18 and 35 years old with acute or convalescent COVID-19. CDR3s leave out the opening cysteine and the closing phenylalanine or tryptophan. Fields, in order: J gene, V gene, CDR3 protein.

TRBJ1-3	TRBV5-8	ASSLRHYSGNTIY
TRBJ2-7	TRBV9	ASSVTTNTGLAGGVPYEQY
TRBJ2-3	TRBV18	ASSPRTGGLTDTQY
TRBJ2-7	TRBV6-2/TRBV6-3	ASSRPGGGGSSYEQY
TRBJ1-1	TRBV19	ASSIKGALEAF
TRBJ1-6	TRBV9	ASSSDREDSPLH
TRBJ1-6	TRBV2	ASKVAEGHSPLH
TRBJ1-3	TRBV30	ARQGHSGNTIY
TRBJ1-6	TRBV30	AWEGTSLYNSPLH
TRBJ1-2	TRBV7-9	ASSLALSGQHYGYT
TRBJ1-4	TRBV5-1	ASSQQEGRVEKLF
TRBJ2-5	TRBV11-2	ASSFGQYQETQY
TRBJ1-1	TRBV14	ASSQEKSYTEAF